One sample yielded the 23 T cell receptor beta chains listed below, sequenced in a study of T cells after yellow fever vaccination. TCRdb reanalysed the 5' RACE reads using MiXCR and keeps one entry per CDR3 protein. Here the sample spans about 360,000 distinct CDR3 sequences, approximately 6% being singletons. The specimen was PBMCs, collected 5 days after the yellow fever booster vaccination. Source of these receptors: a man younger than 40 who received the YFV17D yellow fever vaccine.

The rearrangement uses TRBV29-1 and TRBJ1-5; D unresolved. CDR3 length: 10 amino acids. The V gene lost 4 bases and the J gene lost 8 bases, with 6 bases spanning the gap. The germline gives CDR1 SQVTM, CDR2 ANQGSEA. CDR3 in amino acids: CSVGHEPQHF. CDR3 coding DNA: TGCAGCGTTGGACACGAGCCCCAGCATTTT.

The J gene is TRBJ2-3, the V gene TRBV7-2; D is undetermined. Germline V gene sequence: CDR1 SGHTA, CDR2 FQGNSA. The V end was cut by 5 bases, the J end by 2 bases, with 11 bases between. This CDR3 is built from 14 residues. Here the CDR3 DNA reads TGTGCCAGCAGCAGACGACGAGACACAGATACGCAGTATTTT. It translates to CASSRRRDTDTQYF.

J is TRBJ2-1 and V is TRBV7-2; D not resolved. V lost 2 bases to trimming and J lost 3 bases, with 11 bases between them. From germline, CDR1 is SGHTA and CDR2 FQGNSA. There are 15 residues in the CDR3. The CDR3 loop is CASSLLRLGYNEQFF. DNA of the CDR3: TGTGCCAGCAGCTTACTTAGATTGGGCTACAATGAGCAGTTCTTC. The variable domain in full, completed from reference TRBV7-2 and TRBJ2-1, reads GAGVSQSPSNKVTEKGKDVELRCDPISGHTALYWYRQSLGQGLEFLIYFQGNSAPDKSGLPSDRFSAERTGGSVSTLTIQRTQQEDSAVYLCASSLLRLGYNEQFFGPGTRLTVL.

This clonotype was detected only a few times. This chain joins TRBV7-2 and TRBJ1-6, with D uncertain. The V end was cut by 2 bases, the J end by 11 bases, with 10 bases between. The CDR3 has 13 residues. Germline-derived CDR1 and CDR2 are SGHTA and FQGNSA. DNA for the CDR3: TGTGCCAGCAGCTTATCGGGGTTGACACCCCTCCACTTT. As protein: CASSLSGLTPLHF.

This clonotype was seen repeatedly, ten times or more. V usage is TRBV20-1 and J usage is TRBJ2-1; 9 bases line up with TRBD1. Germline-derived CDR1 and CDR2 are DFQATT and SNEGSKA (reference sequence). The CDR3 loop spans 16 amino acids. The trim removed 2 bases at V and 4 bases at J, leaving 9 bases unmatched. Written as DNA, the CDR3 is TGCAGTGCTAGACATGGGACAGGGCGGAATTACAATGAGCAGTTCTTC. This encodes CSARHGTGRNYNEQFF.

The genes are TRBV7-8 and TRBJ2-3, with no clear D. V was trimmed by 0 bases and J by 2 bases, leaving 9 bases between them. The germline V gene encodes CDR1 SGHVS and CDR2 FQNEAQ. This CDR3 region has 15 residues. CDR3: CASSLALGNTDTQYF. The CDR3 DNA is TGTGCCAGCAGCTTAGCGCTGGGCAACACAGATACGCAGTATTTT.

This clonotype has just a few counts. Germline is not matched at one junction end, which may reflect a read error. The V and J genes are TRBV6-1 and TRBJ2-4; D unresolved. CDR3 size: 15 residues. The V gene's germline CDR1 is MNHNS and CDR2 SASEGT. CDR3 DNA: TGTGCCAGCAGAAAGATAATCTATAGCCAAAACGTTCAGTACTTC. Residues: CASRKIIYSQNVQYF.

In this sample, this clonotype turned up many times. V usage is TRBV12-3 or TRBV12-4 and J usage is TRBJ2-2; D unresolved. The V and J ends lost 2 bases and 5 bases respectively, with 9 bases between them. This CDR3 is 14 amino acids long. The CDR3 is CASSLKQKTGELFF. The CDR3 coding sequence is TGTGCCAGCAGTTTAAAACAGAAGACCGGGGAGCTGTTTTTT.

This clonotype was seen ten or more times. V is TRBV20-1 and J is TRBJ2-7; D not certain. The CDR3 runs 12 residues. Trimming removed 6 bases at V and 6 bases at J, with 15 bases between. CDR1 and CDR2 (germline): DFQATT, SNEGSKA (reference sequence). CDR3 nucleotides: TGCAGTGCGAAAGGGCCCCCGGGCGAGCAGTACTTC. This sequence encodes CSAKGPPGEQYF.

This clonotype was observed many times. CDR3 DNA sequence: TGTGCCAGCAGCTTGACGGGACTAAACAATGAGCAGTTCTTC. Its translation: CASSLTGLNNEQFF. The V and J genes are TRBV12-3 or TRBV12-4 and TRBJ2-1; the match to TRBD2 covers 7 bases. The CDR3 length is 14 residues. V was pared by 6 bases and J by 5 bases, with 7 bases of the junction left unmatched.

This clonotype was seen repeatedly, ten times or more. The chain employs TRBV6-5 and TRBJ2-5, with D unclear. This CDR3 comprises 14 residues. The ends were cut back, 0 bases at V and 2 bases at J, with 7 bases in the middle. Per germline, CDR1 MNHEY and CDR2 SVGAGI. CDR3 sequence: CASSYSWGQETQYF. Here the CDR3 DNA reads TGTGCCAGCAGTTACTCGTGGGGACAAGAGACCCAGTACTTC.

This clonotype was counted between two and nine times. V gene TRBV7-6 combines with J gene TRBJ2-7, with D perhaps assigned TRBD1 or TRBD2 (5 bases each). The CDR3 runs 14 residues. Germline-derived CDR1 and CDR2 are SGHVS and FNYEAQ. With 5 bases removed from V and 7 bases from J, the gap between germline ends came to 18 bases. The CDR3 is CASSPGVQGREQYF. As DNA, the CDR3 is TGTGCCAGCAGCCCCGGGGTCCAGGGAAGAGAGCAGTACTTC.

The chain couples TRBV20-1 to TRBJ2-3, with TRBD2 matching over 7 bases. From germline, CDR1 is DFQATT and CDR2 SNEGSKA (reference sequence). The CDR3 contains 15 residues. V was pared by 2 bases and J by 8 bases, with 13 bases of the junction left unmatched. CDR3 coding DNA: TGCAGTGCTAGATCCCGGACTAGTTCTATGAGTACGCAGTATTTT. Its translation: CSARSRTSSMSTQYF.

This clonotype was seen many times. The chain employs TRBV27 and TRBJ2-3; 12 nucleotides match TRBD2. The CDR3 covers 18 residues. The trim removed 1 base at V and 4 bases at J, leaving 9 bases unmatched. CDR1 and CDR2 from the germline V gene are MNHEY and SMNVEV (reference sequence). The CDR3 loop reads CASSLYGLAGRSADTQYF. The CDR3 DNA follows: TGTGCCAGCAGTTTATACGGACTAGCGGGACGGTCCGCAGATACGCAGTATTTT.

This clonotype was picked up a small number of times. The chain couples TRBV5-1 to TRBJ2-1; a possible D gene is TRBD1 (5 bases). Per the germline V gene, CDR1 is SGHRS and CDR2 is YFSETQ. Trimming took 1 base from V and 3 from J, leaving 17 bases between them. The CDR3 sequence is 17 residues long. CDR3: CASSLPRATGSYNEQFF. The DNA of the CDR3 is TGCGCCAGCAGCTTGCCCAGGGCTACGGGTAGCTACAATGAGCAGTTCTTC.

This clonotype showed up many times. CDR3 nucleotide sequence: TGTGCCAGCAGCTTGGAACGACAGAACACTGAAGCTTTCTTT. It is translated as CASSLERQNTEAFF. The chain joins TRBV5-6 to TRBJ1-1; D call uncertain. V was pared by 0 bases and J by 1 base, with 7 bases between. The CDR3 totals 14 residues. Germline lookup yields CDR1 SGHDT and CDR2 YYEEEE.

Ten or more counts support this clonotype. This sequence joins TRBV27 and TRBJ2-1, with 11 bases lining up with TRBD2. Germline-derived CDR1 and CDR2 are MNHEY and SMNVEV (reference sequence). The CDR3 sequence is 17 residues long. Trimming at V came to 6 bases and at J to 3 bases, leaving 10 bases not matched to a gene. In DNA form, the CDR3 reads TGTGCCAGCAGCCGCCCCCCGACTAGCGGGAACTACAATGAGCAGTTCTTC. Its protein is CASSRPPTSGNYNEQFF.

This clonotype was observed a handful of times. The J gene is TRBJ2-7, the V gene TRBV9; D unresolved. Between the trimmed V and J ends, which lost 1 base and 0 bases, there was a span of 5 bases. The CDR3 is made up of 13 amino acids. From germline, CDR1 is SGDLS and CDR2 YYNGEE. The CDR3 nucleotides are TGTGCCAGCAGCGTAAGCCCCTCCTACGAGCAGTACTTC. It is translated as CASSVSPSYEQYF.

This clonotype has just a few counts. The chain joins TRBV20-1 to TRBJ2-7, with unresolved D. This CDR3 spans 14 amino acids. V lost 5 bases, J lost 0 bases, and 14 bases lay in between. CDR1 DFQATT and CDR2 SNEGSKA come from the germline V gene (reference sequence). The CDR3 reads CSAPGRPSSYEQYF. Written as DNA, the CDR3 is TGCAGTGCTCCAGGACGCCCCAGCTCCTACGAGCAGTACTTC.

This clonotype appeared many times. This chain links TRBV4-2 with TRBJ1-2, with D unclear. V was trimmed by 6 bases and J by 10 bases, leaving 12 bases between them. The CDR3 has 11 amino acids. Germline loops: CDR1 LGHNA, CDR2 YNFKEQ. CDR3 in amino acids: CASRAMGDYTF. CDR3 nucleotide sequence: TGTGCCAGCAGAGCCATGGGAGACTACACCTTC.

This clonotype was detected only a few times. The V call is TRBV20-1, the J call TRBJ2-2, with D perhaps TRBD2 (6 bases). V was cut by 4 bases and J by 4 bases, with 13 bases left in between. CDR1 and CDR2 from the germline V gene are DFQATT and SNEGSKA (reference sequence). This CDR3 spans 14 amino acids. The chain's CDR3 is CSAKDLGGTGELFF. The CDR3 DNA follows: TGCAGTGCTAAAGACCTGGGAGGCACCGGGGAGCTGTTTTTT.

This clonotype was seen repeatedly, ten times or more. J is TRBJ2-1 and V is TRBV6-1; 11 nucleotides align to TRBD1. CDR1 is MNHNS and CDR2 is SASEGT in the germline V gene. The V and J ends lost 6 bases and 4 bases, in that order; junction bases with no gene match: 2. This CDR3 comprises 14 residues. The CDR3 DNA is TGTGCCAGCAGCGGGACAGGGGGTTACAATGAGCAGTTCTTC. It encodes CASSGTGGYNEQFF.

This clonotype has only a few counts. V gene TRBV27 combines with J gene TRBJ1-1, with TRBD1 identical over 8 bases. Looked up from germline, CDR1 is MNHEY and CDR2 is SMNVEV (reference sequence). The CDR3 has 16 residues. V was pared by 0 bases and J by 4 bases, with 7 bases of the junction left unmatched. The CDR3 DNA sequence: TGTGCCAGCAGTTTATCCCAAACAGGGGGGACCACTGAAGCTTTCTTT. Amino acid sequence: CASSLSQTGGTTEAFF.